The clone carrying this TCR beta chain occurred many times. The sample's time point: persistent/refractory GD, antithyroid drugs over 5 years with positive TRAb. RNA isolated from PBMCs was used to make the TCR library. Graves' disease diagnoses followed American Thyroid Association guidelines. A peripheral blood sample, around 8.5 milliliters in volume, was drawn into EDTA tubes. The CDR3 covers 16 residues. Germline V CDR1 and CDR2: MDHEN, SYDVKM. Trimming at V came to 6 bases and at J to 0 bases, leaving 9 bases not matched to a gene. The data stem from a study of regulatory T cells in long-lasting Graves disease. For TCR beta, libraries came from iRepertoire HTBI primers and Arm-PCR of CDR3 regions. Using its own MiXCR run on the multiplex PCR reads, TCRdb lists one record per CDR3 protein. The sample consists of over 450,000 distinct CDR3 sequences, about 22% of them appearing once.

V gene TRBV28 combines with J gene TRBJ1-2, with 8 bases fitting TRBD1. This clonotype originated in a female donor with Graves disease. The specimen comprised peripheral blood mononuclear cells (PBMCs), sampled when the disease was refractory, from a patient treated with antithyroid drugs. This CDR3 is CASSLTGEFTNYGYTF. The CDR3 nucleotides are TGTGCCAGCAGCCTGACAGGGGAGTTTACTAACTATGGCTACACCTTC.